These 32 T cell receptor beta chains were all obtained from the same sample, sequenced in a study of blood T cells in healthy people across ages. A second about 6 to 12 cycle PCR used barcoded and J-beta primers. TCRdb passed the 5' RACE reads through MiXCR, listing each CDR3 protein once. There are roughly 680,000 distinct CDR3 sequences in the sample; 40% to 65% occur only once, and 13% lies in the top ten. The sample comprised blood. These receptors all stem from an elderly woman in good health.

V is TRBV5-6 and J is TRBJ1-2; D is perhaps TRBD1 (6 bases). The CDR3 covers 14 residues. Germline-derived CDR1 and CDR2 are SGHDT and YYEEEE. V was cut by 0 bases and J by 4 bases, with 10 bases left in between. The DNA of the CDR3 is TGTGCCAGCAGCTTGGTCAGGGGAGCCTATGGCTACACCTTC. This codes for CASSLVRGAYGYTF.

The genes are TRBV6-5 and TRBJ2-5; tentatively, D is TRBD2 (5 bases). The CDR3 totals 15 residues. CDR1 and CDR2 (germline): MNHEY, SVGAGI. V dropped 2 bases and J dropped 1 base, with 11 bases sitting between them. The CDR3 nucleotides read TGTGCCAGCAGTTACCAAGCGGCGTTCCAAGAGACCCAGTACTTC. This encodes CASSYQAAFQETQYF.

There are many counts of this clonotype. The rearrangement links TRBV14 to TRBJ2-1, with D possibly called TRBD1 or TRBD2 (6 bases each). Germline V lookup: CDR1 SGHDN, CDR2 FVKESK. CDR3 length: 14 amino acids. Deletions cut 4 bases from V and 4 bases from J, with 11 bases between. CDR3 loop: CASSPRDIYNEQFF. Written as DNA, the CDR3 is TGTGCCAGCAGCCCGCGGGACATATACAATGAGCAGTTCTTC.

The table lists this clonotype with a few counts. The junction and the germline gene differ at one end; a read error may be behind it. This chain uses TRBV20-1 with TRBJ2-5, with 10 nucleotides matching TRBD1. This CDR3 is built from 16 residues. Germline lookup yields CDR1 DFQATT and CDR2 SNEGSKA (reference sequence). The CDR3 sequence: CSAAPPGQGLQEAQYF. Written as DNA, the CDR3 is TGCAGTGCTGCCCCTCCGGGACAGGGGTTACAAGAGGCCCAGTACTTC.

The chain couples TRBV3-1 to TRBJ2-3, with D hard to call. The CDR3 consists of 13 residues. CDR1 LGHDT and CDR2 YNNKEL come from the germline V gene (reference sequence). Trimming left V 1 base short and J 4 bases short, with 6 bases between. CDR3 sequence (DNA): TGTGCCAGCAGCCAAGCTAGGGCAGATACGCAGTATTTT. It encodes CASSQARADTQYF.

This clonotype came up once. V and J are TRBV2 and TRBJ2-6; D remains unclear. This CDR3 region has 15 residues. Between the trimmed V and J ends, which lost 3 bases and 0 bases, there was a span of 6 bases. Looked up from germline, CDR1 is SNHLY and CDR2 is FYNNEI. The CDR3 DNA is TGTGCCAGCAGTGACGGCTACTCTGGGGCCAACGTCCTGACTTTC. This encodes CASSDGYSGANVLTF.

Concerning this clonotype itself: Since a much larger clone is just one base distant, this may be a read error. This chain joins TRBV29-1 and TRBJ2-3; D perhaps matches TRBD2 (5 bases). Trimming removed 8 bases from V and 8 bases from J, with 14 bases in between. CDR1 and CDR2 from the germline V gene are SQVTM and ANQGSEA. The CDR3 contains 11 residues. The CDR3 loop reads CSRSSGGTQYF. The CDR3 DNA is TGCAGCAGGTCTTCCGGAGGTACGCAGTATTTT.

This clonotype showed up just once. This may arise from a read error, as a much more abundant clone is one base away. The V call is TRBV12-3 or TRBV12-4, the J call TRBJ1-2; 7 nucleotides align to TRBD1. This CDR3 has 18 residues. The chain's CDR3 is CASSLSLGRQGTNYGYNF. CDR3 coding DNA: TGTGCCAGCAGTCTATCCTTAGGCCGACAGGGAACTAACTATGGCTACAACTTC.

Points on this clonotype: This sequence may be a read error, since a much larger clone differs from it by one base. The CDR3 loop reads CASSSLDRYNGQFF. The CDR3 DNA sequence: TGCGCCAGCAGCTCGCTGGACAGATACAATGGGCAGTTCTTC. The chain uses TRBV5-1 and TRBJ2-1; a possible D gene is TRBD1 (6 bases). The CDR3 is 14 amino acids. The germline V gene encodes CDR1 SGHRS and CDR2 YFSETQ.

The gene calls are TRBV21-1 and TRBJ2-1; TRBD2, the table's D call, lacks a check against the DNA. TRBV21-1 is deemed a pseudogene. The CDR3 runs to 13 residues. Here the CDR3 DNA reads TGTGCCCCACATCTAGCGGGACGGAATGAGCAGTTCTTC. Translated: CAPHLAGRNEQFF.

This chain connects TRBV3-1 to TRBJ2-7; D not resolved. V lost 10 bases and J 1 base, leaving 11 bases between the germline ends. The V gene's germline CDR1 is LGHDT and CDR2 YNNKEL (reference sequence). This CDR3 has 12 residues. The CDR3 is CATRGLSYEQYF. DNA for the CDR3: TGTGCCACCAGAGGCTTATCCTACGAGCAGTACTTC.

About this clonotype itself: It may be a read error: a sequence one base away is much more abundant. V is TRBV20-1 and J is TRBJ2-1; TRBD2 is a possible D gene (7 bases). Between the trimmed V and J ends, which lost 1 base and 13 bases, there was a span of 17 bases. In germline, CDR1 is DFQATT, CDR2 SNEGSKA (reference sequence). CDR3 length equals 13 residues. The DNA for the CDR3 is TGCAGTGCTAGAGGAGGGGGGGTCGAGACCCAGTTCTTC. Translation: CSARGGGVETQFF.

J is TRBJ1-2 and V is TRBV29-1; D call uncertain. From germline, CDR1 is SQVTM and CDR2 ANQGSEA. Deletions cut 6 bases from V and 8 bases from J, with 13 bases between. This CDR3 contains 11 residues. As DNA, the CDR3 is TGCAGCGTAACCCGGTCGGACGGCTACACCTTC. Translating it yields CSVTRSDGYTF.

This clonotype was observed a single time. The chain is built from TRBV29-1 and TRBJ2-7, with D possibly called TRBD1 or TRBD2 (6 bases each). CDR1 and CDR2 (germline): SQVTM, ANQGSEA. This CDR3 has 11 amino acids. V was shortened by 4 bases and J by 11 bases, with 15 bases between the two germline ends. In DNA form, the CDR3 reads TGCAGCGTTGCAGGGGACTTGAGGGAGTACTTC. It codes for CSVAGDLREYF.

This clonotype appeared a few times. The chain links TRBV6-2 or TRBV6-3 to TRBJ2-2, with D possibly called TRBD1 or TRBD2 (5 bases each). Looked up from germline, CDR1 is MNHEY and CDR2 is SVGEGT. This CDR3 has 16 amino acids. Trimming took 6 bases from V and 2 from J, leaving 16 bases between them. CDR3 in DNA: TGTGCCAGCAGCCTACCGGGACCCTCTAACACCGGGGAGCTGTTTTTT. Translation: CASSLPGPSNTGELFF.

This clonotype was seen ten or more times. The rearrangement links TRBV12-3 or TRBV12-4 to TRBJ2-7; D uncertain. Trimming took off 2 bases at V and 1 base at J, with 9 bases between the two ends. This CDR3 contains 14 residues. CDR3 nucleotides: TGTGCCAGCAGTTTACCTCCTGGGTCCTACGAGCAGTACTTC. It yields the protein CASSLPPGSYEQYF.

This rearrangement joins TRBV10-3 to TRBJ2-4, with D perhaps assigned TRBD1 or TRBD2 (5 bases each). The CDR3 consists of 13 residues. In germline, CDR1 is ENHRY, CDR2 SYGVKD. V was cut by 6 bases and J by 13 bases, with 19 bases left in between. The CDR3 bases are TGTGCCATCAGCCGGGACGGGCCTTCGGAGCAGTACTTC. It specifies CAISRDGPSEQYF.

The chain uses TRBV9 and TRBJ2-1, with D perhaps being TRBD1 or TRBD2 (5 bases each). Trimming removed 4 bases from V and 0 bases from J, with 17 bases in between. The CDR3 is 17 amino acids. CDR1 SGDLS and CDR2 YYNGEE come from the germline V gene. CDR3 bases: TGTGCCAGCAGCCTAGGAAGGGGAGCGCCCTCCTACAATGAGCAGTTCTTC. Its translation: CASSLGRGAPSYNEQFF.

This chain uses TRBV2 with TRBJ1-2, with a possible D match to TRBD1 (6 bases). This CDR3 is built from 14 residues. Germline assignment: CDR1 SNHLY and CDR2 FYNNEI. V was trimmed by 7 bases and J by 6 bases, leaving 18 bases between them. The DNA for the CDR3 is TGTGCCAGCACCAAGAGCAGGGGTTTGGATGGCTACACCTTC. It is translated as CASTKSRGLDGYTF.

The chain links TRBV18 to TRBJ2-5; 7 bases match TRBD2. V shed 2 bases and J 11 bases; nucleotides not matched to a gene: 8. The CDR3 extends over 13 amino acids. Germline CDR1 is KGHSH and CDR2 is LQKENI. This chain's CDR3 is CASSPGRERRQYF. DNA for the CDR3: TGTGCCAGCTCACCAGGGAGGGAAAGGAGGCAGTACTTC. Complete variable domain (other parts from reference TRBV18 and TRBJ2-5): NAGVMQNPRHLVRRRGQEARLRCSPMKGHSHVYWYRQLPEEGLKFMVYLQKENIIDESGMPKERFSAEFPKEGPSILRIQQVVRGDSAAYFCASSPGRERRQYFGPGTRLLVL.

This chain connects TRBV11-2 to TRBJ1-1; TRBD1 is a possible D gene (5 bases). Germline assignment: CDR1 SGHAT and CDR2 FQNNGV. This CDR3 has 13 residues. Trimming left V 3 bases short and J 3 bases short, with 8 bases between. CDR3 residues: CASSFEGDTEAFF. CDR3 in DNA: TGTGCCAGCAGCTTCGAAGGGGACACTGAAGCTTTCTTT.

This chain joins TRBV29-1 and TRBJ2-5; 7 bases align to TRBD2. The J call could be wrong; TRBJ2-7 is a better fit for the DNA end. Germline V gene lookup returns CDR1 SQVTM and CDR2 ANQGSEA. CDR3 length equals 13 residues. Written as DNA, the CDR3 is TGCAGCGTTGTTCAGTCTAGCGGATACGAGCAGTACTTC. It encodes CSVVQSSGYEQYF.

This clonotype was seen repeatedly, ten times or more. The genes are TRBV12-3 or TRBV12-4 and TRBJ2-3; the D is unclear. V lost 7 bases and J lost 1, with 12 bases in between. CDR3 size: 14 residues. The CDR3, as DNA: TGTGCCAGCACCAGTCGGTACGGCACAGATACGCAGTATTTT. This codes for CASTSRYGTDTQYF.

The CDR3 region has the DNA TGTGCCAGCCTAGACGAGCGGCAGCCCCAGCATTTT. Protein: CASLDERQPQHF. This chain uses TRBV6-6 with TRBJ1-5, with D unresolved. This CDR3 contains 12 residues. Trimming stripped 8 bases from V and 7 bases from J, with 12 bases between. Looked up from germline, CDR1 is MNHNY and CDR2 is SVGAGI (reference sequence).

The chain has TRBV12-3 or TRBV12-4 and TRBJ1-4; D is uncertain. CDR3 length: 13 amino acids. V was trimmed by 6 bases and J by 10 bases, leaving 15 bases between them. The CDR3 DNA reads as TGTGCCAGCAGCCCCCGCGATGGGCGAAAACTGTTTTTT. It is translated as CASSPRDGRKLFF.

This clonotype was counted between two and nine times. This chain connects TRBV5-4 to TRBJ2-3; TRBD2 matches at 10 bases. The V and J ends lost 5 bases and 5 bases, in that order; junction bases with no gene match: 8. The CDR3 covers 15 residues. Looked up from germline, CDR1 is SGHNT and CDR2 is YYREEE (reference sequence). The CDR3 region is CASSLSGGGRDTQYF. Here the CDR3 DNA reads TGTGCCAGCAGTCTGAGCGGGGGGGGTAGAGATACGCAGTATTTT.

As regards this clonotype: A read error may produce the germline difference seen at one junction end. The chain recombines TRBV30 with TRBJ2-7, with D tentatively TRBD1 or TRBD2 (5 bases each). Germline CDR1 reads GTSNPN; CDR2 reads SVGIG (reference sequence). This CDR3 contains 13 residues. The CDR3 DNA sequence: TGTGCCTGGAGTAATTGGGCTCGGGACGAGCAGCACTTC. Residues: CAWSNWARDEQHF.

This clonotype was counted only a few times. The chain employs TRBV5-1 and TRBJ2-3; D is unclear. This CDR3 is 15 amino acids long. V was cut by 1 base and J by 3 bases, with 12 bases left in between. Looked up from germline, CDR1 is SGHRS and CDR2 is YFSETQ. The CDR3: CASSLSKMWTDTQYF. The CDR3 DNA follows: TGCGCCAGCAGCTTGTCAAAGATGTGGACAGATACGCAGTATTTT.

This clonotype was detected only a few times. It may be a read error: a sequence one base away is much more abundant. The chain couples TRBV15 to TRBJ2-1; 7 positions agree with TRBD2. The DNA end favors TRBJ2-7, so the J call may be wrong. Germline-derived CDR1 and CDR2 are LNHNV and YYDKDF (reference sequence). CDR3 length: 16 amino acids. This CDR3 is CATSRDSGLVLNEQYF. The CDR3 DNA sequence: TGTGCCACCAGCAGAGATTCCGGACTAGTTCTCAATGAGCAGTACTTC.

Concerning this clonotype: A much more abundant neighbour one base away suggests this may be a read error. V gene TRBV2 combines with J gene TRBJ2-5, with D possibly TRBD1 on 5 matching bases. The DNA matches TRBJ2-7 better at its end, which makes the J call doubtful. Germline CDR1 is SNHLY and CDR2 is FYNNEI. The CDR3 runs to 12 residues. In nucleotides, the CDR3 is TGTGCCAGCAGGGAACAGGACTACGAGCAGTACTTC. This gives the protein CASREQDYEQYF.

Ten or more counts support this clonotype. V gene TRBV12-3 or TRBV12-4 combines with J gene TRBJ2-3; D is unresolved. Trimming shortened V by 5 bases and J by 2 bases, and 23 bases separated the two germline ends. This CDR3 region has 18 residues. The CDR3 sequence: CASSINIGPPENTDTQYF. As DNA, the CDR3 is TGTGCCAGCAGTATAAATATCGGGCCGCCGGAGAACACAGATACGCAGTATTTT.

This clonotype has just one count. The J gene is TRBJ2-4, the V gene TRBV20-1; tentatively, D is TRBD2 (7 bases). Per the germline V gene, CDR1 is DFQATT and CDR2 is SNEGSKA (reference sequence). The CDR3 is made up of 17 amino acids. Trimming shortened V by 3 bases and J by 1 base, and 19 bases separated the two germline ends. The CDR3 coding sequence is TGCAGTGCTAGTTGGGGGGGGGCCGTTTTTGCCAAAAACATTCAGTACTTC. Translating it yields CSASWGGAVFAKNIQYF.